This TCR beta chain appears in the sequencing data of a study of identical twins. CDR1 and CDR2 (germline): SGHTA, FQGNSA. With 1 base clipped from V and 5 bases from J, the junction kept 3 bases outside the gene matches. The CDR3 is 15 amino acids. With no exceptions, donors were healthy Caucasians. TCRdb ran MiXCR on the 5' RACE reads and lists one entry per CDR3 protein. Here the sample spans about 240,000 distinct CDR3 sequences, about 10% being singletons. About this clonotype: The target antigen is unknown.

Study results and caveats: Within monozygotic twins, out-of-frame TCR alpha sharing was underestimated by the models. Interpretation of the results relied on cross-sectional statistical analysis and not on following the same donors.

This chain links TRBV7-2 with TRBJ1-4, with 8 bases fitting TRBD1. The clonotype originates from a man aged 45 to 65 in good health. The sequencing sample was made of memory T cells sorted from blood. In DNA, the CDR3 is TGTGCCAGCAGCTTAGGGGACAGGTTCAATGAAAAACTGTTTTTT. Translation: CASSLGDRFNEKLFF.